These T cell receptor beta chains were read from a single sample in a study of T cells in Graves' hyperthyroidism and ophthalmopathy. TCRdb passed the multiplex PCR reads through MiXCR, listing each CDR3 protein once. The sample contains about 250,000 distinct CDR3 sequences, 20% to 25% of which appear only once. Sequencing was done on a sample of blood. The receptors shown here come from a man aged 25-45 years with Graves' ophthalmopathy. The CDR3 runs from the conserved cysteine through the conserved F or W. The D gene is left open where the match is weak.

>TRBV29-1|-
CSVGVGGKAEAFF
>TRBV30|-
CAWSEGTSFEKLFF
>TRBV7-9|TRBD2
CASSPGGGSSYNEQFF
>TRBV18|TRBD2
CASSTSGTSTDTQYF
>TRBV11-2|TRBD1
CASSATGGYGYTF
>TRBV6-2/TRBV6-3|TRBD1
CASSYWGRPYRGVNTEAFF
>TRBV18|-
CASSPPVRSQETQYF
>TRBV25-1|-
CASMRENTEAFF
>TRBV20-1|-
CSASPSDHQPRAFF
>TRBV28|TRBD2
CASNGLAGGGYNEQFF
>TRBV28|TRBD1
CASSSGQGSLNEQFF